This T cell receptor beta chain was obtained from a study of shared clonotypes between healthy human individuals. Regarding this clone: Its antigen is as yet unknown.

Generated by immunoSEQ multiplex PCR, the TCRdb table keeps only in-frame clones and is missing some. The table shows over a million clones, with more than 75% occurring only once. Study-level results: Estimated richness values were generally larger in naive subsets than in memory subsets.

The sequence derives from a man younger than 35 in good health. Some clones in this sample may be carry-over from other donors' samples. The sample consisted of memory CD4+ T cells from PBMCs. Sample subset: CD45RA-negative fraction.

DNA of the CDR3: TGTGCCATCAGTGAGTCGGCCCCGCCCGACACTGAAGCTTTCTTT. Its protein product is CAISESAPPDTEAFF. J is TRBJ1-1 and V is TRBV10-3; D gene uncertain. Trimming removed 0 bases from V and 3 bases from J, with 11 bases in between. The CDR3 loop spans 15 amino acids. CDR1 and CDR2 from the germline V gene are ENHRY and SYGVKD.